The clone carrying this T cell receptor beta chain was recorded many times. Sequencing libraries for TCR beta were prepared with iRepertoire HTBI primers and Arm-PCR of CDR3 regions. TCRdb re-called the multiplex PCR reads through MiXCR, storing one row per CDR3 protein. The repertoire has 400,000 to 650,000 distinct CDR3 sequences, about 16% of them found once; the top ten carry roughly 25%. This record comes from a study of regulatory T cells in long-lasting Graves disease. Specified time point: newly diagnosed GD, antithyroid drugs for less than 3 months. Scientists built the TCR library using RNA that was extracted from PBMCs. V trimming: 3 bases; J trimming: 10 bases; junction bases outside the gene matches: 5. The CDR3 sequence is 15 residues long. In germline, CDR1 is ENHRY, CDR2 SYGVKD. These data also featured in a second study, about T cells in Graves' hyperthyroidism and ophthalmopathy.

The rearrangement joins TRBV10-3 to TRBJ2-1; TRBD2 agrees at 14 bases. The specimen comprised peripheral blood mononuclear cells (PBMCs), sampled at new diagnosis, from a patient treated with antithyroid drugs. This sequence was found in a woman aged 35-60 years with Graves disease. CDR3 loop: CAISEGTSGGYEQFF. CDR3 in DNA: TGTGCCATCAGTGAAGGGACTAGCGGGGGATACGAGCAGTTCTTC.